The source of this T cell receptor beta chain is a study of T cells expressing NK-cell markers. Study context: Seven of the eight sequenced donors were classified as HCMV-seropositive, and one was classified as seronegative. Study results and limitations: Whether expanded NKG2C+ T cell clones recognized HCMV stayed uncertain.

This CDR3 comprises 14 residues. In germline, CDR1 is KGHSH, CDR2 LQKENI. A remark on this clonotype: Its antigen remains unknown.

5'RACE template switching with UMIs produced the TCR beta cDNA. TCRdb processed the 5' RACE reads again and assigns one entry to each CDR3 protein, with no DNA. This sample's table has 350,000 to 450,000 distinct CDR3 sequences. What was sequenced was blood T cells: a sorted CD56 or NKG2C T cell subset, CD4+ or CD8+ T cells, or bulk PBMC T cells (not recorded which). The rearrangement joins TRBV18 to TRBJ1-1; lacking DNA, the TRBD1 call made by TCRdb goes unchecked. This receptor was identified in a man aged 18-69 years in good health. CDR3 in amino acids: CASSPGTGRTEAFF.